The entry below describes one TCR beta chain. One junction end disagrees with the germline gene, perhaps due to a read error. The TCR beta cDNA libraries contained unique molecular identifiers. TCRdb reprocessed the PCR reads with MiXCR, giving one entry per CDR3 protein. The sample holds about 570,000 distinct CDR3 sequences, around a third seen once. The sample belongs to a study of post-analysis software for immune sequencing data. Material for sequencing was blood. The TCR sequence derives from a girl aged 2 to 17 with multiple sclerosis.

CDR3 coding DNA: TGTGCCAGCAACTTAGTCTCCTTCGGACTTATCGCCGACAATGAGCAGTTCTTC. Protein sequence: CASNLVSFGLIADNEQFF. The chain combines TRBV7-2 with TRBJ2-1; weak D call: TRBD2 (5 bases). The germline CDR1 and CDR2 sequences are SGHTA and FQGNSA. The CDR3 sequence is 18 residues long.